This TCR beta chain was identified in a study of blood T cell repertoires in COVID-19. As for the study in general: Some COVID-19 samples were acute and others convalescent; all came from the United States, Italy and Spain. From T cells, B-cell-depleted T cells, or PBMCs came the material, which was cDNA or gDNA.

This clone was detected a few times. In the study's own analysis: Scientists estimated how many nucleated cells there were by amplifying reference gene primers. Produced via immunoSEQ multiplex PCR; TCRdb's table is partial and in-frame only. V, J and clone size derive from that table, while D and trimming were established from the DNA sequence. The sample consists of 80,000 to 100,000 clones, around nine tenths of them appearing once. Per germline, CDR1 SGHTA and CDR2 FQGNSA. V was pared by 5 bases and J by 4 bases, with 14 bases between. The CDR3 loop spans 14 amino acids. The receptor's source is a man aged 50-60 years with acute or convalescent COVID-19. This chain joins TRBV7-2 and TRBJ2-5, with D perhaps matching TRBD2 (5 bases). Sequencing was carried out using peripheral blood. CDR3 protein: CASSHGRGSETQYF. The DNA of the CDR3 is TGTGCCAGCAGCCACGGCCGAGGGTCAGAGACCCAGTACTTC.